The TCR beta chain described here comes from a study of T cell responses to AZD1222 COVID-19 vaccine. Findings of the study overall: Seropositivity was recorded at baseline in only 6 or 7 AZD1222 recipients.

Notes on this clone: As yet, its antigen is unknown.

Generated by immunoSEQ multiplex PCR, the TCRdb table keeps only in-frame clones and is missing some. Seen here are about 120,000 clones, about 91% observed once, and the top ten hold under 6.5%. Germline loops: CDR1 MNHNS, CDR2 SASEGT. This CDR3 is 14 amino acids long. Trimming pared 0 bases from V and 2 bases from J, leaving 8 bases between. This chain joins TRBV6-1 and TRBJ2-7; D gene uncertain. The clonotype comes from an adult in good health. The input for sequencing was peripheral blood, taken on day 0 of AZD1222 vaccination. The CDR3: CASSEALITYEQYF. In nucleotides, the CDR3 is TGTGCCAGCAGTGAAGCTCTGATCACCTACGAGCAGTACTTC.